This T cell receptor (beta chain) came from a study of blood T cell repertoires in COVID-19. Study-wide context: PBMCs, B-cell-depleted T cells, or T cells provided the cDNA or gDNA that made up the material.

The CDR3 has 15 residues. Germline V gene lookup returns CDR1 SGHRS and CDR2 YFSETQ. V was trimmed by 5 bases and J by 2 bases, leaving 16 bases between them. Method: immunoSEQ multiplex PCR; TCRdb's copy keeps in-frame clones and lacks some. The table records around 180,000 clones, approximately 83% of them present only once. The gene calls are TRBV5-1 and TRBJ2-5; a weak D match, TRBD1 (5 bases). This clonotype was obtained from a man aged 60-69 years with acute or convalescent COVID-19. The sample consisted of peripheral blood. CDR3 sequence (DNA): TGCGCCAGCAGTTCCCCCGGGCAGGGACAAGAGACCCAGTACTTC. Its translation: CASSSPGQGQETQYF.